The clone carrying this TCR beta chain was detected ten times or more. What it binds is not known. V was clipped by 4 bases and J by 1 base, with 7 bases between them. This CDR3 is 13 amino acids long. CDR1 is SGHVS, CDR2 FQNEAQ, per germline. This specimen comes from a study of T cell repertoires in cytomegalovirus infection. Study as a whole: Indications came from public TCR beta signatures; they pointed to CMV infection and to a matching HLA type.

Study results and limitations: Carriers of CMV plus the relevant HLA were identified by cumulative public TCR beta family frequency. It was HLA-C-restricted CMV-specific TCR beta clonotypes that dominated the response ex vivo.

Using its own MiXCR run on the reads, TCRdb lists one record per CDR3 protein. Of some 180,000 distinct CDR3 sequences in the sample, roughly 9% were seen once. V and J are TRBV7-8 and TRBJ1-1; no clear D. Source material: PBMCs. This sequence was found in a human donor in good health (CMV status not recorded). Some clones in this sample may be carry-over from other donors' samples. The CDR3 coding sequence is TGTGCCAGCAGCTCCCGGCAGAACACTGAAGCTTTCTTT. This sequence encodes CASSSRQNTEAFF. The full variable domain, rest sourced from reference TRBV7-8 and TRBJ1-1, is GAGVSQSPRYKVAKRGQDVALRCDPISGHVSLFWYQQALGQGPEFLTYFQNEAQLDKSGLPSDRFFAERPEGSVSTLKIQRTQQEDSAVYLCASSSRQNTEAFFGQGTRLTVV.